This T cell receptor (beta chain) was documented in a study of T cells in Graves' hyperthyroidism and ophthalmopathy. The table lists this clonotype with many counts. Amplification yielded TCR beta CDR3 regions, with RNA transcripts as the source. When the TCR CDR3 underwent first-round RT-PCR, the HTBI primer set was used. TCRdb itself ran the multiplex PCR reads through MiXCR, one entry per CDR3 protein. The top ten clones hold about 5% of a sample with a few hundred thousand distinct CDR3 sequences, roughly an eighth of them seen once. V was trimmed by 8 bases and J by 0 bases, leaving 11 bases between them. Germline CDR1 is SNHLY and CDR2 is FYNNEI. CDR3 length equals 14 residues.

The chain is built from TRBV2 and TRBJ2-1; D ambiguous. This clonotype was obtained from a young woman with Graves' hyperthyroidism. The specimen sequenced was blood. The CDR3, as DNA: TGTGCCAGCCTTACCCCGAGCTCCTACAATGAGCAGTTCTTC. Its protein product is CASLTPSSYNEQFF.